These 28 T cell receptor beta chains originate from one sample sequenced in a study of T cell clonality in common variable immunodeficiency. The study, taken as a whole, reports: Fewer deletions and N-nucleotide insertions were reportedly seen in common variable immunodeficiency TCR beta sequences.

Antigens for these TCRs are unknown. Using immunoSEQ multiplex PCR, the repertoire was profiled, and TCRdb retains in-frame clones only, with some absent. The sample holds around 10,000 clones, and no clone turns up only once. Sequenced sample: peripheral blood mononuclear cells. Receptors were obtained from a human donor with common variable immunodeficiency.

This clone is labeled as medium-sized (0.01 to 0.1%). The read gets to within 3 residues of the CDR3 end, and the germline J gene fills in the rest. This chain uses TRBV3-1 (or the pseudogene TRBV3-2) with TRBJ2-1, with D unresolved. CDR3 length: 16 amino acids. The V gene lost 2 bases and the J gene lost 5 bases, with 16 bases spanning the gap. The germline V gene encodes CDR1 LGHDT and CDR2 YNNKEL (reference sequence). The covered CDR3 bases are TGTGCCAGCAGCCAAAGGGCATCACCACTGAACAATGAG. Protein: CASSQRASPLNNE. The CDR3 reads in full as CASSQRASPLNNEQFF.

This clone has a count of ten or more. Read data end 3 residues before the CDR3 end; the end is taken from the germline J gene. The gene calls are TRBV18 and TRBJ2-3; D is perhaps TRBD2 (6 bases). V lost 3 bases to trimming and J lost 0 bases, with 7 bases between them. CDR3 length: 14 residues. Looked up from germline, CDR1 is KGHSH and CDR2 is LQKENI. This chain's CDR3 is CASSPRESTDTQYF. The CDR3 DNA, read in part, is TGTGCCAGCTCACCGCGGGAAAGCACAGATACG.

Concerning this clone: The DNA ends 3 residues before the CDR3 does, and the rest of the CDR3 is filled in from the germline J gene. The chain carries TRBV5-1 and TRBJ1-6, with a tentative D call TRBD1 (5 bases). Between the trimmed V and J ends, which lost 0 bases and 9 bases, there was a span of 13 bases. Germline loops: CDR1 SGHRS, CDR2 YFSETQ. The CDR3 extends over 15 amino acids. The CDR3 DNA, read in part, is TGCGCCAGCAGCTTGGTCGGGGGGGAGAGTTCACCC. The encoded protein is CASSLVGGESSP. The whole CDR3 protein reads CASSLVGGESSPLHF.

This clone was observed a handful of times. The CDR3 is cut off 3 residues early in the read; its end comes from the germline J gene. The rearrangement uses TRBV30 and TRBJ2-7; 11 bases fit TRBD2. After removal of 5 bases from V and 4 bases from J, the junction contained 10 bases not matched to a gene. Germline V lookup: CDR1 GTSNPN, CDR2 SVGIG (reference sequence). The CDR3 has 15 amino acids. The CDR3 is CAWGFKGLAVYEQYF. The CDR3 DNA, read in part, is TGTGCCTGGGGATTTAAGGGACTAGCGGTATACGAG.

The sample holds a few counts of this clone. The observed sequence ends 3 residues before the CDR3 terminus, with the missing tail filled in from the germline J gene. Other DNA sequences in this sample translate to the same CDR3. The rearrangement links TRBV7-2 to TRBJ2-7; D is unresolved. Germline V gene sequence: CDR1 SGHTA, CDR2 FQGNSA. The V and J ends lost 4 bases and 3 bases respectively, with 4 bases between them. The CDR3 runs to 11 residues. CDR3 DNA (partial): TGTGCCAGCAGCTCCCTCTACGAG. Protein product: CASSSLYE. The CDR3 as a whole reads CASSSLYEQYF.

A note on this clone: The read ends 3 residues early relative to the CDR3; the germline J gene fills the gap. In the same sample, other DNA sequences code for this CDR3. V usage is TRBV19 and J usage is TRBJ2-3; 7 bases line up with TRBD1. Trimming cost V 7 bases and J 6 bases; bases outside gene matches: 4. The CDR3 runs to 12 residues. Germline CDR1 and CDR2: LNHDA and SQIVND (reference sequence). CDR3 residues: CASTPQGDTQYF. The covered CDR3 bases are TGTGCCAGTACCCCACAGGGGGATACG. The variable domain in full, with the rest retrieved from reference TRBV19 and TRBJ2-3, is DGGITQSPKYLFRKEGQNVTLSCEQNLNHDAMYWYRQDPGQGLRLIYYSQIVNDFQKGDIAEGYSVSREKKESFPLTVTSAQKNPTAFYLCASTPQGDTQYFGPGTRLTVL.

CDR3 DNA (partial): TGTGCCAGCAACCATCAGGGGAGTTCACCC. Translated, it gives CASNHQGSSP. The CDR3, in full, reads CASNHQGSSPLHF. This sequence joins TRBV6-2 or TRBV6-3 and TRBJ1-6, with a tentative D call TRBD1 (6 bases). The CDR3 goes on 3 residues after the read ends, and that part is filled in from the germline J gene. This CDR3 is 13 amino acids long. Germline V lookup: CDR1 MNHEY, CDR2 SVGEGT. V lost 7 bases to trimming and J lost 9 bases, with 13 bases between them.

This clone occurred many times. The read ends 3 residues before the CDR3 terminus; that terminus is restored from the germline J gene. This chain connects TRBV18 to TRBJ2-5; no clear D gene. CDR1 and CDR2 (germline): KGHSH, LQKENI. Trimming left V 3 bases short and J 1 base short, with 15 bases between. This CDR3 has 16 amino acids. The CDR3 loop reads CASSPVVGSSQETQYF. Incomplete CDR3 DNA: TGTGCCAGCTCACCTGTCGTGGGCAGTAGCCAAGAGACC.

This clone was detected a few times. With the read ending 3 residues before the CDR3 end, the germline J gene is used to fill in that end. V and J are TRBV7-2 and TRBJ2-5; 7 nucleotides match TRBD1. The V gene end was trimmed by 5 bases and the J gene end by 1 base; junction bases not matched to a gene: 7. The CDR3 totals 15 residues. In germline, CDR1 is SGHTA, CDR2 FQGNSA. The CDR3 sequence: CASSPGQILQETQYF. The part of the CDR3 DNA that was read is TGTGCCAGCAGCCCGGGACAGATACTCCAAGAGACC.

The table lists this clone with a few counts. The CDR3 end falls 3 residues outside the read, so it is completed with the germline J gene. J is TRBJ1-4 and V is TRBV19; D is possibly TRBD1 (6 bases). Per the germline V gene, CDR1 is LNHDA and CDR2 is SQIVND (reference sequence). There are 15 residues in the CDR3. Trimming pared 2 bases from V and 8 bases from J, leaving 15 bases between. The CDR3 bases that were read are TGTGCCAGTAGTATAACGGGACAAGTTAAGGAAAAA. The encoded protein is CASSITGQVKEK. The complete CDR3 protein is CASSITGQVKEKLFF.

This clone was picked up a small number of times. Coverage ceases 3 residues before the CDR3 finishes, and the germline J gene fills in the end. V gene TRBV7-2 combines with J gene TRBJ1-2, with 8 bases lining up with TRBD1. In germline, CDR1 is SGHTA, CDR2 FQGNSA. The CDR3 is made up of 16 amino acids. V was pared by 0 bases and J by 4 bases, with 7 bases of the junction left unmatched. The sequenced part of the CDR3 DNA is TGTGCCAGCAGCTTAGCCCCAGGGGGCATAAGCTATGGC. Translation: CASSLAPGGISYG. The whole CDR3 sequence reads CASSLAPGGISYGYTF. Drawing the rest from reference TRBV7-2 and TRBJ1-2, the complete variable domain is GAGVSQSPSNKVTEKGKDVELRCDPISGHTALYWYRQSLGQGLEFLIYFQGNSAPDKSGLPSDRFSAERTGGSVSTLTIQRTQQEDSAVYLCASSLAPGGISYGYTFGSGTRLTVV.

This clone has a handful of counts. The read ends 3 residues shy of where the CDR3 ends; the end is completed using the germline J gene. J is TRBJ2-1 and V is TRBV18; a weak D match, TRBD1 (7 bases). CDR1 KGHSH and CDR2 LQKENI come from the germline V gene. This CDR3 is 18 amino acids long. V was cut by 1 base and J by 0 bases, with 16 bases left in between. The sequenced CDR3 bases are TGTGCCAGCTCACCACTTCAGGGGGGTGCAAGCTCCTACAATGAG. Translating it yields CASSPLQGGASSYNE. The full CDR3 protein reads CASSPLQGGASSYNEQFF.

The CDR3 protein is CASKGLAATTDTQYF. The sequenced part of the CDR3 DNA is TGTGCCAGCAAGGGACTAGCGGCGACGACGGATACG. V usage is TRBV2 and J usage is TRBJ2-3; 11 bases map to TRBD2. The read gets to within 3 residues of the CDR3 end, and the germline J gene fills in the rest. V shed 7 bases and J 6 bases; nucleotides not matched to a gene: 9. CDR3 length: 15 amino acids. Per the germline V gene, CDR1 is SNHLY and CDR2 is FYNNEI.

The table lists this clone with a few counts. Read data end 3 residues before the CDR3 end; the end is taken from the germline J gene. The sample carries other DNA sequences with the same CDR3. The J gene is TRBJ2-1, the V gene TRBV7-3; no definite D call. The V gene's germline CDR1 is SGHTA and CDR2 FQGTGA. This CDR3 is built from 12 residues. V dropped 5 bases and J dropped 8 bases, with 10 bases sitting between them. Incomplete CDR3 DNA: TGTGCCAGCAGCGTTACGGGTTATGAG. This gives the protein CASSVTGYE. The CDR3 in full is CASSVTGYEQFF.

This clone has more than one count but fewer than ten. The read is 3 residues too short to cover the CDR3 end, so that end is filled in from the germline J gene. The chain uses TRBV20-1 and TRBJ1-4; TRBD1 aligns across 8 bases. The trim removed 0 bases at V and 0 bases at J, leaving 9 bases unmatched. The CDR3 spans 18 residues. In germline, CDR1 is DFQATT, CDR2 SNEGSKA (reference sequence). The sequenced CDR3 bases are TGCAGTGCTAGAGATGGACAGGGAGCATCTCCAACTAATGAAAAA. Translating gives CSARDGQGASPTNEK. The entire CDR3 reads CSARDGQGASPTNEKLFF.

On this clone itself: The read ends 3 residues early relative to the CDR3; the germline J gene fills the gap. V and J are TRBV11-2 and TRBJ2-5; D not certain. The V gene's germline CDR1 is SGHAT and CDR2 FQNNGV. CDR3 length: 15 amino acids. Trimming pared 0 bases from V and 5 bases from J, leaving 13 bases between. This CDR3 reads CASSLDPWALETQYF. Incomplete CDR3 DNA: TGTGCCAGCAGCTTAGATCCCTGGGCGCTCGAGACC.

This clone has a handful of counts. Coverage ceases 3 residues before the CDR3 finishes, and the germline J gene fills in the end. This rearrangement joins TRBV30 to TRBJ1-2, with D possibly TRBD1 on 5 matching bases. Germline CDR1 and CDR2: GTSNPN and SVGIG (reference sequence). This CDR3 is built from 13 residues. The CDR3 bases that were read are TGTGCCTGGAGTGTACTCCGCCAGGGCGGC. This gives the protein CAWSVLRQGG. The CDR3 as a whole reads CAWSVLRQGGYTF.

This clone turned up a few times. The read ends 3 residues shy of where the CDR3 ends; the end is completed using the germline J gene. The J gene is TRBJ1-4, the V gene TRBV19, with 11 bases fitting TRBD1. J gave up 8 bases and V 4 bases, and 3 bases lay outside the gene matches. This CDR3 has 14 residues. Germline CDR1 and CDR2: LNHDA and SQIVND (reference sequence). The CDR3 here is CASSRTGGREKLFF. The DNA read from the CDR3 is TGTGCCAGTAGTAGGACAGGGGGCCGGGAAAAA. The variable domain in full, with the rest retrieved from reference TRBV19 and TRBJ1-4, is DGGITQSPKYLFRKEGQNVTLSCEQNLNHDAMYWYRQDPGQGLRLIYYSQIVNDFQKGDIAEGYSVSREKKESFPLTVTSAQKNPTAFYLCASSRTGGREKLFFGSGTQLSVL.

Details on this clone: The CDR3 is cut off 3 residues early in the read; its end comes from the germline J gene. The rearrangement uses TRBV19 and TRBJ2-5; a weak D match, TRBD1 (6 bases). V was pared by 2 bases and J by 7 bases, with 17 bases between. Per germline, CDR1 LNHDA and CDR2 SQIVND (reference sequence). This CDR3 is built from 15 residues. The part of the CDR3 DNA that was read is TGTGCCAGTAGTATACAACAGGGCCTGGGGGTGACC. Residues: CASSIQQGLGVT. The whole CDR3 protein reads CASSIQQGLGVTQYF.

Worth noting for this clone: The read is 3 residues too short to cover the CDR3 end, so that end is filled in from the germline J gene. V gene TRBV7-2 combines with J gene TRBJ2-7; no definite D call. The germline V gene has CDR1 SGHTA and CDR2 FQGNSA. The CDR3 runs to 13 residues. The V end lost 2 bases, the J end lost 6 bases, and 11 bases lay between the germline ends. The CDR3 here is CASSLRVSPEQYF. The sequenced CDR3 bases are TGTGCCAGCAGCTTAAGGGTTTCCCCCGAG.

This clone was recorded a few times. The CDR3 end is not reached by the read, which stops 3 residues before it; the germline J gene fills it in. The V call is TRBV18, the J call TRBJ2-5; TRBD1 agrees at 9 bases. The CDR3 runs 15 residues. Germline CDR1 is KGHSH and CDR2 is LQKENI. V trimming: 10 bases; J trimming: 1 base; junction bases outside the gene matches: 10. The CDR3 spells CATRGDRVGQETQYF. The sequenced part of the CDR3 DNA is TGTGCCACCCGCGGGGACAGGGTTGGCCAAGAGACC.

As regards this clone: The observed sequence ends 3 residues before the CDR3 terminus, with the missing tail filled in from the germline J gene. The chain combines TRBV19 with TRBJ2-3; 7 bases fit TRBD2. This CDR3 has 15 amino acids. V was pared by 5 bases and J by 3 bases, with 8 bases of the junction left unmatched. Germline loops: CDR1 LNHDA, CDR2 SQIVND (reference sequence). The CDR3 DNA, read in part, is TGTGCCAGTAGTGGCGCGGGAGTATCTACAGATACG. It translates to CASSGAGVSTDT. In full, the CDR3 is CASSGAGVSTDTQYF. Filled out from reference TRBV19 and TRBJ2-3, the complete variable domain reads DGGITQSPKYLFRKEGQNVTLSCEQNLNHDAMYWYRQDPGQGLRLIYYSQIVNDFQKGDIAEGYSVSREKKESFPLTVTSAQKNPTAFYLCASSGAGVSTDTQYFGPGTRLTVL.

By share of the sample, this clone is medium-sized. The read is 3 residues too short to cover the CDR3 end, so that end is filled in from the germline J gene. This sequence joins TRBV29-1 and TRBJ1-5; D is unclear. Germline CDR1 SQVTM, CDR2 ANQGSEA. Trimming pared 4 bases from V and 7 bases from J, leaving 11 bases between. CDR3 length equals 12 residues. CDR3 region: CSVGAAGQPQHF. CDR3 DNA, as far as it was read: TGCAGCGTTGGTGCCGCGGGACAGCCC.

Points on this clone: The read finishes 3 residues shy of the CDR3 end, and the germline J gene is used to complete it. The chain carries TRBV7-2 and TRBJ1-6; tentatively, D is TRBD1 (5 bases). The V and J ends lost 7 bases and 10 bases respectively, with 20 bases between them. Germline V gives CDR1 SGHTA, CDR2 FQGNSA. CDR3 length: 15 residues. The sequenced part of the CDR3 DNA is TGTGCCAGCACTGAGGGTAGGGGAGGCAAGTCACCC. It codes for CASTEGRGGKSP. In full, the CDR3 is CASTEGRGGKSPLHF.

The sample holds a few counts of this clone. From the germline J gene comes the end of the CDR3, since the read stops 3 residues before it. The V gene is TRBV5-1, the J gene TRBJ2-3, with D perhaps matching TRBD2 (5 bases). The CDR3 spans 14 residues. CDR1 and CDR2 (germline): SGHRS, YFSETQ. Trimming pared 1 base from V and 6 bases from J, leaving 12 bases between. CDR3 bases read: TGCGCCAGCAGCTTGTCCTCCCCGGGGGATACG. Amino acids: CASSLSSPGDT. The CDR3 as a whole reads CASSLSSPGDTQYF.

This clone is labeled as medium-sized (0.01 to 0.1%). The CDR3 end falls 3 residues outside the read, so it is completed with the germline J gene. The chain links TRBV29-1 to TRBJ1-5; no clear D. Between the trimmed V and J ends, which lost 6 bases and 9 bases, there was a span of 18 bases. CDR3 length equals 13 residues. Per germline, CDR1 SQVTM and CDR2 ANQGSEA. The CDR3 is CSVRTIGSSPQHF. The CDR3 bases that were read are TGCAGCGTCAGAACTATAGGTTCCTCGCCC.

This clone appeared a few times. The CDR3 extends 3 residues past the end of the read, so its final part is completed from the germline J gene. The chain combines TRBV19 with TRBJ2-5; 7 bases align to TRBD2. Germline V gene sequence: CDR1 LNHDA, CDR2 SQIVND (reference sequence). The V gene end was trimmed by 9 bases and the J gene end by 5 bases; junction bases not matched to a gene: 9. This CDR3 is built from 13 residues. The sequenced CDR3 bases are TGTGCCAGCACCGGGACTAATGGCGAGACC. Protein: CASTGTNGET. The entire CDR3 protein reads CASTGTNGETQYF.

Concerning this clone: The read finishes 3 residues shy of the CDR3 end, and the germline J gene is used to complete it. The chain uses TRBV7-9 and TRBJ2-1; 7 positions agree with TRBD1. Per the germline V gene, CDR1 is SEHNR and CDR2 is FQNEAQ (reference sequence). Losses at the gene ends were 5 bases for V and 7 bases for J; bases not matched to a gene: 11. The CDR3 is 15 residues long. The DNA read from the CDR3 is TGTGCCAGCAGCCTCGGGACAGCGACCGCAAATGAG. Protein product: CASSLGTATANE. In full, the CDR3 reads CASSLGTATANEQFF.